This TCR beta chain is drawn from a study of blood T cell repertoires in COVID-19. Overall study context: In each case, the material was cDNA or gDNA derived from T cells, B-cell-depleted T cells, or PBMCs.

From germline, CDR1 is MNHNS and CDR2 SASEGT. V dropped 3 bases and J dropped 6; count of bases not matched to a gene: 5. The CDR3 covers 15 residues. Study processing details: Quantification of nucleated cells was approximated via reference gene primer amplification. TCRdb's copy holds only in-frame clones and misses some; the assay was immunoSEQ multiplex PCR. Clone size and the V and J calls come from that table; the DNA yielded D and trimming. The repertoire holds about 160,000 clones, with approximately 88% as singletons. Sequencing was performed on peripheral blood. The chain uses TRBV6-1 and TRBJ2-2; 9 bases are a match to TRBD2. The clonotype comes from a woman older than 75 with active or convalescent COVID-19. In DNA, the CDR3 is TGTGCCAGCAGTGACCGGCGGGGGGGCGCCGGGGAGCTGTTTTTT. Amino acids: CASSDRRGGAGELFF.